This T cell receptor beta chain was documented in a study of a mutant IDH1 vaccine in newly diagnosed glioma. Study background: Either 4-6 weeks after radiotherapy alone or alongside temozolomide, vaccination was begun. The study held visit V12 at week 35 and visit V13 at week 47.

The time point denotes: week 35, safety follow-up. Each dose delivered 300 ug of mutant IDH1 20-mer peptide subcutaneously with imiquimod. Vaccination of patients was performed eight times, in weeks 1, 3, 5, 7, 11, 15, 19 and 23. Turning to this clone: The target antigen is unknown.

Study observations and caveats: Any relationship between pseudoprogression and changes in top peripheral T cell clonotypes seemed absent.

The germline CDR1 and CDR2 sequences are MDHEN and SYDVKM. This CDR3 is 12 amino acids long. Trimming shortened V by 7 bases and J by 6 bases, and 10 bases separated the two germline ends. Method: immunoSEQ multiplex PCR; TCRdb's copy keeps in-frame clones and lacks some. The sample gives approximately 50,000 clones, 70% to 90% of which show up once; more than 1.5% is in the top ten. The input for sequencing was PBMCs, taken from a glioma patient whose treatment included an IDH1 peptide vaccine. The clonotype was recovered from a man between 35 and 55 years old with glioma. This chain joins TRBV28 and TRBJ1-5; unclear D gene. The CDR3 sequence is CASMNVFQPQHF. CDR3 DNA sequence: TGTGCCAGCATGAATGTGTTTCAGCCCCAGCATTTT.